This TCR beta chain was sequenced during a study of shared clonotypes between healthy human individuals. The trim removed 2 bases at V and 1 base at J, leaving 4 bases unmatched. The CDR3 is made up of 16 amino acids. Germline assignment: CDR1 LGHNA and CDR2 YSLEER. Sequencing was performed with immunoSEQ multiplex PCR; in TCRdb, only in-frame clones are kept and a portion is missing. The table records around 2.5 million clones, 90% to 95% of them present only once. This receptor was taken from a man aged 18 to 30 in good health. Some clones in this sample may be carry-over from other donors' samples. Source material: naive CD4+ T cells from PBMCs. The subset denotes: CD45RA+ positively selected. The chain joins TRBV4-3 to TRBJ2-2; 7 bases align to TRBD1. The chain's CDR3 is CASSQLGQLNTGELFF. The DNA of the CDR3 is TGCGCCAGCAGCCAACTGGGACAGCTGAACACCGGGGAGCTGTTTTTT.